A selection of T cell receptor beta chains follows, all from one sample in a study of CD8+ T cells in alopecia areata. TCRdb's table, derived via immunoSEQ multiplex PCR, lists solely in-frame clones and lacks some. The sample lists 150,000 to 200,000 clones, roughly 60% occurring once. The specimen comprised CD4+ T cells sorted from blood, sampled at week 0. The receptors shown here come from a human donor with alopecia areata. Each CDR3 is given with its conserved first and last residue. D genes are given only for firm matches. Rows give clone size only sometimes, using once, few, many, or a class for an expanded clone.

clone_size,j_call,v_call,d_call,cdr3_aa,cdr3_nt
-,TRBJ2-1,TRBV9,-,CASSVTAREGPYNEQFF,TGTGCCAGCAGCGTAACTGCCCGCGAGGGCCCCTACAATGAGCAGTTCTTC
-,TRBJ2-5,TRBV5-1,-,CASSWGLRETQYF,TGCGCCAGCAGCTGGGGATTGAGGGAGACCCAGTACTTC
-,TRBJ2-7,TRBV7-7,-,CASSLGTGSHEQYF,TGTGCCAGCAGCTTAGGTACGGGGAGCCACGAGCAGTACTTC
-,TRBJ1-2,TRBV29-1,-,CSVEDPQGSDGYTF,TGCAGCGTTGAAGATCCTCAGGGGTCGGATGGCTACACCTTC
-,TRBJ2-3,TRBV9,-,CASSGPILVGTDTQYF,TGTGCCAGCAGTGGCCCCATTCTAGTTGGCACAGATACGCAGTATTTT
few,TRBJ1-5,TRBV2,-,CASSTQGLNQPQHF,TGTGCCAGCAGTACACAAGGATTAAATCAGCCCCAGCATTTT
few,TRBJ2-2,TRBV7-9,-,CASSLGTQTGELFF,TGTGCCAGCAGCTTGGGGACTCAGACCGGGGAGCTGTTTTTT
-,TRBJ1-5,TRBV7-2,-,CASSSTGQGQPQHF,TGTGCCAGCAGCTCAACAGGGCAAGGCCAGCCCCAGCATTTT
-,TRBJ2-2,TRBV29-1,-,CSGRTDTNTGELFF,TGCAGCGGAAGGACAGACACCAACACCGGGGAGCTGTTTTTT
-,TRBJ2-7,TRBV6-5,TRBD1,CATQRQGFYEQYF,TGTGCCACCCAACGACAGGGATTCTACGAGCAGTACTTC
few,TRBJ1-2,TRBV6-5,TRBD1,CASSYDRAPYGYTF,TGTGCCAGCAGTTACGACAGGGCCCCTTATGGCTACACCTTC
-,TRBJ1-2,TRBV9,-,CASSVDGIYGYTF,TGTGCCAGCAGCGTAGACGGGATTTATGGCTACACCTTC
-,TRBJ2-7,TRBV18,-,CASSFMGEQYF,TGTGCCAGCTCATTCATGGGCGAGCAGTACTTC
few,TRBJ2-1,TRBV4-3,TRBD2,CASSPWTSAGDEQFF,TGCGCCAGCAGCCCATGGACTAGCGCAGGGGATGAGCAGTTCTTC
few,TRBJ1-2,TRBV29-1,-,CSVARAGGPNYGYTF,TGCAGCGTTGCCAGGGCCGGGGGCCCTAACTATGGCTACACCTTC
-,TRBJ1-2,TRBV27,-,CASRASANYGYTF,TGTGCCAGCAGGGCCAGTGCTAACTATGGCTACACCTTC
once,TRBJ2-2,TRBV15,-,CATHSQGGGSPGELFF,TGTGCCACCCACAGCCAGGGAGGAGGTAGTCCCGGGGAGCTGTTTTTT
few,TRBJ2-2,TRBV6-5,-,CASSYGSESGELFF,TGTGCCAGCAGTTACGGGTCGGAGTCTGGGGAGCTGTTTTTT
-,TRBJ2-5,TRBV20-1,-,CSASVETQYF,TGCAGTGCTAGTGTTGAGACCCAGTACTTC
-,TRBJ2-3,TRBV9,-,CASSVRGTPSTDTQYF,TGTGCCAGCAGCGTACGGGGCACCCCAAGCACAGATACGCAGTATTTT
few,TRBJ1-4,TRBV25-1,-,CASSEAMGGNEKLFF,TGTGCCAGCAGTGAAGCGATGGGTGGAAATGAAAAACTGTTTTTT
-,TRBJ2-3,TRBV9,-,CASSAMSGDRTDTQYF,TGTGCCAGCAGCGCCATGAGCGGAGATCGCACAGATACGCAGTATTTT
-,TRBJ2-2,TRBV15,-,CATAKTDPGELFF,TGTGCCACCGCTAAGACAGACCCCGGGGAGCTGTTTTTT
-,TRBJ2-7,TRBV29-1,-,CSVGEYEQYF,TGCAGCGTTGGGGAATACGAGCAGTACTTC